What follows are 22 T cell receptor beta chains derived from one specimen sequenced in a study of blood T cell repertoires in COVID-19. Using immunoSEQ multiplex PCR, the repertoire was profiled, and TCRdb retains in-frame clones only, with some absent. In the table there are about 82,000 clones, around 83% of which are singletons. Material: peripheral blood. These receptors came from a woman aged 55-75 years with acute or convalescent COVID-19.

The CDR3 region is CASKIGQGNSNSPLHF. The CDR3 nucleotides read TGTGCCAGCAAAATAGGACAGGGAAACTCGAATTCACCCCTCCACTTT. V is TRBV7-6 and J is TRBJ1-6; 8 nucleotides agree with TRBD1. Germline CDR1 SGHVS, CDR2 FNYEAQ. The V and J ends lost 7 bases and 7 bases, in that order; junction bases with no gene match: 12. This CDR3 comprises 16 residues.

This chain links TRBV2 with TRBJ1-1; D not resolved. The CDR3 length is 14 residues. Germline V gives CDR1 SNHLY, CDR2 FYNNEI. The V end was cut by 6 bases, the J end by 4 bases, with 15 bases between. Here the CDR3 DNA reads TGTGCCAGCAGCCAGGAGGGAATTGCCACTGAAGCTTTCTTT. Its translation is CASSQEGIATEAFF.

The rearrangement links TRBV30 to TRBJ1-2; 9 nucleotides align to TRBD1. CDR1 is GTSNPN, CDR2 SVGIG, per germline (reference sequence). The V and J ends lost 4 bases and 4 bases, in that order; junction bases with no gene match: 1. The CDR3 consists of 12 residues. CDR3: CAWKDRGYGYTF. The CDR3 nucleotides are TGTGCCTGGAAGGACAGGGGCTATGGCTACACCTTC. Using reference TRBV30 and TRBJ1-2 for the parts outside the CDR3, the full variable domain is SQTIHQWPATLVQPVGSPLSLECTVEGTSNPNLYWYRQAAGRGLQLLFYSVGIGQISSEVPQNLSASRPQDRQFILSSKKLLLSDSGFYLCAWKDRGYGYTFGSGTRLTVV.

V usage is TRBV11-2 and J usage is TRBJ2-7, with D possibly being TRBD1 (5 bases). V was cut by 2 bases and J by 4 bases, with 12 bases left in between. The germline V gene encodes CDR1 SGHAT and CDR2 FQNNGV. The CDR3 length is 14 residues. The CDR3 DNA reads TGTGCCAGCAGCTTATCAGGGTTACCTTACGAGCAGTACTTC. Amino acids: CASSLSGLPYEQYF.

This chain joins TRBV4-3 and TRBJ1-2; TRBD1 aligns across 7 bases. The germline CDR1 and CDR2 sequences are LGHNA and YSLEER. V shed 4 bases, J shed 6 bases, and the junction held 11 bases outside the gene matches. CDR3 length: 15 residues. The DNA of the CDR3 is TGCGCCAGCAGCCGAGAGGAAGGGGGCGCGGATGGCTACACCTTC. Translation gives CASSREEGGADGYTF.

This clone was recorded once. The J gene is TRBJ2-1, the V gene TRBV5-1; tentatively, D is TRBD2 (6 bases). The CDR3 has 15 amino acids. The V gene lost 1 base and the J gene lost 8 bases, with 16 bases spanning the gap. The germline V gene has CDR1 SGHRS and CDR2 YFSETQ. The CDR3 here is CASSLLSSSSDEQFF. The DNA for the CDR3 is TGCGCCAGCAGCTTGCTGAGCTCCTCTAGCGATGAGCAGTTCTTC.

CDR3: CASSMDRAIYTDTQYF. The CDR3 DNA sequence: TGTGCCAGTAGTATGGACAGGGCGATTTACACAGATACGCAGTATTTT. This sequence joins TRBV19 and TRBJ2-3, with 8 bases matching TRBD1. CDR3 length: 16 amino acids. CDR1 is LNHDA and CDR2 is SQIVND in the germline V gene (reference sequence). Trimming took 3 bases from V and 2 from J; bases not matched to a gene: 7.

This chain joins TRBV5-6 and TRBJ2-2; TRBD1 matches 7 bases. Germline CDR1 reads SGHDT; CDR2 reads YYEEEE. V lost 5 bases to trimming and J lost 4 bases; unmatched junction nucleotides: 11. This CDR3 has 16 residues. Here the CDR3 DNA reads TGTGCCAGCAGTGGTCTAATAGGGGGCTTCACCGGGGAGCTGTTTTTT. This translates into CASSGLIGGFTGELFF. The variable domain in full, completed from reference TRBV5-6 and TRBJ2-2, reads DAGVTQSPTHLIKTRGQQVTLRCSPKSGHDTVSWYQQALGQGPQFIFQYYEEEERQRGNFPDRFSGHQFPNYSSELNVNALLLGDSALYLCASSGLIGGFTGELFFGEGSRLTVL.

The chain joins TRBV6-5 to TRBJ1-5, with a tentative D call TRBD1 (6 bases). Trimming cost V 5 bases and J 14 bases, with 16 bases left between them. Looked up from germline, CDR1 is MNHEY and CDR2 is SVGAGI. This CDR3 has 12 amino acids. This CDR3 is CASSRPGHLKHF. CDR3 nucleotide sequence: TGTGCCAGCAGTCGTCCGGGACATCTAAAGCATTTT.

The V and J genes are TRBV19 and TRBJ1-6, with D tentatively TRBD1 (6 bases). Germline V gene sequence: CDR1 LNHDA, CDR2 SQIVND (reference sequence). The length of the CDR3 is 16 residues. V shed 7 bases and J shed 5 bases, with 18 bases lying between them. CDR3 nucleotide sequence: TGTGCCAGTAAGACCGGACAGAATCTTAATAATTCACCCCTCCACTTT. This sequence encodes CASKTGQNLNNSPLHF. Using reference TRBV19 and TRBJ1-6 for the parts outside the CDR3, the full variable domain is DGGITQSPKYLFRKEGQNVTLSCEQNLNHDAMYWYRQDPGQGLRLIYYSQIVNDFQKGDIAEGYSVSREKKESFPLTVTSAQKNPTAFYLCASKTGQNLNNSPLHFGNGTRLTVT.

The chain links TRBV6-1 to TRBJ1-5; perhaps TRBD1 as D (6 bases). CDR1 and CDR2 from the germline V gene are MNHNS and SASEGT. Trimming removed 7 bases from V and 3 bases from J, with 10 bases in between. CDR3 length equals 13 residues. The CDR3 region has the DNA TGTGCCAGCACCGGACAGTACAATCAGCCCCAGCATTTT. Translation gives CASTGQYNQPQHF.

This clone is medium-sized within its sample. The CDR3 sequence: CASSSGTGITEAFF. The CDR3 bases are TGCGCCAGCAGCTCCGGGACAGGGATCACTGAAGCTTTCTTT. V is TRBV5-1 and J is TRBJ1-1; 9 bases map to TRBD1. Germline V gene lookup returns CDR1 SGHRS and CDR2 YFSETQ. The trim removed 3 bases at V and 4 bases at J, leaving 4 bases unmatched. The CDR3 covers 14 residues.

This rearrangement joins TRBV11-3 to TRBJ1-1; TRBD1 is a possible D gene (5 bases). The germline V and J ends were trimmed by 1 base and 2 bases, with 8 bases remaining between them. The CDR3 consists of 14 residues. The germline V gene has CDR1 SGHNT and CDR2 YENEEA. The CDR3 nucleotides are TGTGCCAGCAGCTTAGGACAGTTAAACACTGAAGCTTTCTTT. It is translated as CASSLGQLNTEAFF.

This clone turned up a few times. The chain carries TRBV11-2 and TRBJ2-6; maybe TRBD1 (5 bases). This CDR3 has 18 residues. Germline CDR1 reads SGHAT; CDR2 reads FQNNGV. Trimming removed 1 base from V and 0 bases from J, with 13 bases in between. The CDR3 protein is CASSLVWRQNSGANVLTF. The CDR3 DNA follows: TGTGCCAGCAGCTTAGTTTGGCGACAGAACTCTGGGGCCAACGTCCTGACTTTC.

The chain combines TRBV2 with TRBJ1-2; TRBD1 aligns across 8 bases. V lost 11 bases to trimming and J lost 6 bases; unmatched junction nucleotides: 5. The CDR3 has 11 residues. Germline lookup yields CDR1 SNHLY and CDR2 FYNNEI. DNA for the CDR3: TGTGCCGGCCGACAGGGGAATGGCTACACCTTC. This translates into CAGRQGNGYTF. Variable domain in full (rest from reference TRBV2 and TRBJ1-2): EPEVTQTPSHQVTQMGQEVILRCVPISNHLYFYWYRQILGQKVEFLVSFYNNEISEKSEIFDDQFSVERPDGSNFTLKIRSTKLEDSAMYFCAGRQGNGYTFGSGTRLTVV.

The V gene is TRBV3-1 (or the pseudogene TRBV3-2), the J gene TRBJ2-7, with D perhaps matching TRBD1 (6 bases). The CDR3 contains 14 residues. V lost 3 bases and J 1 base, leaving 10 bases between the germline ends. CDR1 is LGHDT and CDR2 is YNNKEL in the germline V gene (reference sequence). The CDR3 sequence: CASSHWTESYEQYF. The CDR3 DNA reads TGTGCCAGCAGCCACTGGACAGAGTCCTACGAGCAGTACTTC.

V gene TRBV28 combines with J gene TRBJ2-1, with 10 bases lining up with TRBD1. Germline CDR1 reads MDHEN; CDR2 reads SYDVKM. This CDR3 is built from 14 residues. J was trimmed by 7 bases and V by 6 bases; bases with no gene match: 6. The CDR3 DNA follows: TGTGCCAGCAGCCGGGGGACAGGGGTGAATGAGCAGTTCTTC. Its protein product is CASSRGTGVNEQFF.

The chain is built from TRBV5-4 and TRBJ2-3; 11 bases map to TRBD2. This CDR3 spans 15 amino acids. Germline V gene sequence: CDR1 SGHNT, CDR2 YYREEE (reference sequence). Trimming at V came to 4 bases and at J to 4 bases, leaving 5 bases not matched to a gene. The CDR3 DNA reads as TGTGCCAGCAGCCTGGGACTAGCGGTCGCAGATACGCAGTATTTT. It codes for CASSLGLAVADTQYF.

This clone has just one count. CDR3 DNA: TGTGCCAGCAGTTTAGGACAGCTGAACACTGAAGCTTTCTTT. This encodes CASSLGQLNTEAFF. The V and J genes are TRBV28 and TRBJ1-1; D might be TRBD1 (6 bases). The ends were cut back, 2 bases at V and 0 bases at J, with 7 bases in the middle. Germline-derived CDR1 and CDR2 are MDHEN and SYDVKM. The CDR3 covers 14 residues.

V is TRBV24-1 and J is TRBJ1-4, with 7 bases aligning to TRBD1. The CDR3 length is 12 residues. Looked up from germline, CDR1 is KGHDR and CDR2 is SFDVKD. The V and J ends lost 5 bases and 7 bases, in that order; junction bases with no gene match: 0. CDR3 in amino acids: CATSGDSEKLFF. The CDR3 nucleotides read TGTGCCACCAGTGGGGACAGTGAAAAACTGTTTTTT.

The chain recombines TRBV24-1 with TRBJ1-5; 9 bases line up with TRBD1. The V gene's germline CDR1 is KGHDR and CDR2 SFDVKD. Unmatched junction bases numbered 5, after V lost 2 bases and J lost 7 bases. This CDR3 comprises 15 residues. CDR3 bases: TGTGCCACCAGTGATTCGACAGGGGGTGGCCAGCCCCAGCATTTT. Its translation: CATSDSTGGGQPQHF.

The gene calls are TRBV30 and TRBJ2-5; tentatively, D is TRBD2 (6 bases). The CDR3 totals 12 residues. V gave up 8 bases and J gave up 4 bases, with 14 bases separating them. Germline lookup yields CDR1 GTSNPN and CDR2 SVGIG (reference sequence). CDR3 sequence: CAGWRGGETQYF. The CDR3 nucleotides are TGTGCCGGATGGAGGGGAGGAGAGACCCAGTACTTC. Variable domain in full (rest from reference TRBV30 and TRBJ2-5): SQTIHQWPATLVQPVGSPLSLECTVEGTSNPNLYWYRQAAGRGLQLLFYSVGIGQISSEVPQNLSASRPQDRQFILSSKKLLLSDSGFYLCAGWRGGETQYFGPGTRLLVL.